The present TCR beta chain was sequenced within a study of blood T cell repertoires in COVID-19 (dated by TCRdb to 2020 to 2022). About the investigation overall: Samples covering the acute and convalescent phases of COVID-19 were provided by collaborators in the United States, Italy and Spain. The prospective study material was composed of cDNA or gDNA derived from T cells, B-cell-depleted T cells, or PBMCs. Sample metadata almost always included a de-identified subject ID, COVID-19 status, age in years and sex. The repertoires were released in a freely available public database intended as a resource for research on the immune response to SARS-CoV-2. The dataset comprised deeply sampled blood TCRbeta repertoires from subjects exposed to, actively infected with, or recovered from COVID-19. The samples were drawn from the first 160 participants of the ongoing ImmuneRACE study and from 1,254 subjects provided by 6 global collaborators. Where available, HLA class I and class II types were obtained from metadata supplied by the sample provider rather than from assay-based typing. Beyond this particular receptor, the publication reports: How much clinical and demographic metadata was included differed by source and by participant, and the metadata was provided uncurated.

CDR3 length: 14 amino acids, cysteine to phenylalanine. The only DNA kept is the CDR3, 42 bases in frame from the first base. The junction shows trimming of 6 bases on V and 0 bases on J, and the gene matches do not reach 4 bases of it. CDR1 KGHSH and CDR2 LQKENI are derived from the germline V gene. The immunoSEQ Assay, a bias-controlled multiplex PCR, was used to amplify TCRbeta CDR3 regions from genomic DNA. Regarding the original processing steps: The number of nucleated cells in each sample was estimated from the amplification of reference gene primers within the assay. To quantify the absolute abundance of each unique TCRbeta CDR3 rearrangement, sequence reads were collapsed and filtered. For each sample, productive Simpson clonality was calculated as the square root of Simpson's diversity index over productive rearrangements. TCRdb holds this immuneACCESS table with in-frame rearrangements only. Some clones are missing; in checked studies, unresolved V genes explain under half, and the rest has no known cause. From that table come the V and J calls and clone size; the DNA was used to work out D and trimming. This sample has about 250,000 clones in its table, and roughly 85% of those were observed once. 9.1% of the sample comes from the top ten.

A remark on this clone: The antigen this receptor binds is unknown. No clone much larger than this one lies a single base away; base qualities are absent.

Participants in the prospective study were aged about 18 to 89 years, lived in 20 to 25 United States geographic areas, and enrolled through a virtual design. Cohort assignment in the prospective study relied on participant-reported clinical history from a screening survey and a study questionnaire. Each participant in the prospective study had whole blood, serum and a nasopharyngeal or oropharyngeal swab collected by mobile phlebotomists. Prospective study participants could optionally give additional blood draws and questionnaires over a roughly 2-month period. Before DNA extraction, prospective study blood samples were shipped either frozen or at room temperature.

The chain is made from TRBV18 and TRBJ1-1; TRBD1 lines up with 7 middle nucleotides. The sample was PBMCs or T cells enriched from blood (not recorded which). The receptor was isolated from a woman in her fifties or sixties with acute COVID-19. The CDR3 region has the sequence CASSRQGMNTEAFF. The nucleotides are TGTGCCAGCTCTCGACAGGGCATGAACACTGAAGCTTTCTTT.